This T cell receptor beta chain was profiled in a study of vaccination and CD4 T cells after COVID-19. Study summary: The convalescents, six males and four females, included two who were Hispanic. Stimuli were overlapping spike peptide pools of SARS-CoV-2 and three common cold coronaviruses (HCoV-NL63, HCoV-OC43, HCoV-229E). Overall study results and limits: Vaccine-specific clones numbering 304 of 307 showed spike mono-reactivity in convalescent patients.

Germline V CDR1 and CDR2: SGHAT, FQNNGV. The ends lost 5 bases at V and 11 bases at J; junction bases unmatched: 14. This CDR3 is 15 amino acids long. The Oncomine TCR Beta short-read assay was what sequenced the DNA obtained from cultured CD4+ T cells. Once CD4+ T cells had been cultured, genomic DNA was extracted from them. TCRdb re-analysed the PCR reads in MiXCR, keeping a single row per CDR3 protein. The sample lists 8,000 to 10,000 distinct CDR3 sequences, 35% seen once, with roughly a quarter in the top ten. Regarding this clonotype: The antigen is undetermined.

The treatment is: approximately 9-day PBMC culture with coronavirus spike peptide pools or control peptides (ViraFEST assay). Unexposed donor CD4+ T cells predated the COVID-19 pandemic, collected 2011-2018. The rearrangement uses TRBV11-2 and TRBJ2-1; 8 bases align to TRBD2. The TCR originated in a human donor in good health. The sample comprised CD4+ T cells from blood, cultured in vitro. The CDR3 is CASSLHGAGAGQQFF. The CDR3 bases are TGTGCCAGCAGCCTGCATGGAGCGGGAGCGGGTCAGCAGTTCTTC.